The next 6 T cell receptor beta chains were all read from a single sample in a study of shared clonotypes between healthy human individuals. The method was immunoSEQ multiplex PCR; TCRdb's version includes in-frame clones alone and lacks a portion of them. Seen here are about 2,100,000 clones, under 95% observed once, and the top ten hold more than 1.5%. Selected positively for CCR7 and CD45RO-negative, naive CD8 cells excluded terminally differentiated effector memory CD45RA+ cells. The sample comprised naive CD8+ T cells from PBMCs. All receptors derive from a man younger than 35 in good health. Some clones in this sample may be carry-over from other donors' samples.

Of note for this clone: This specimen includes other DNA sequences encoding the same CDR3. The chain links TRBV27 to TRBJ2-7; 7 bases are a match to TRBD1. J lost 3 bases, V lost 2 bases, and 4 bases had no gene match. This CDR3 contains 14 residues. The V gene's germline CDR1 is MNHEY and CDR2 SMNVEV (reference sequence). The CDR3 coding sequence is TGTGCCAGCAGTTTACGACAGGGTTACTACGAGCAGTACTTC. Its translation is CASSLRQGYYEQYF.

This chain connects TRBV4-3 to TRBJ2-3; tentatively, D is TRBD1 (6 bases). CDR1 and CDR2 (germline): LGHNA, YSLEER. There are 16 residues in the CDR3. V shed 0 bases and J shed 0 bases, with 10 bases lying between them. This CDR3 is CASSQDQGLSTDTQYF. DNA of the CDR3: TGCGCCAGCAGCCAAGATCAGGGGCTTAGCACAGATACGCAGTATTTT.

V is TRBV4-1 and J is TRBJ2-7, with 7 bases that match TRBD1. The CDR3 contains 18 residues. Germline CDR1 and CDR2: MGHRA and YSYEKL. The V segment lost 3 bases and the J segment 1 base; nucleotides outside the gene matches: 15. Here the CDR3 reads CASSHEPPDRVGSYEQYF. CDR3 bases: TGCGCCAGCAGCCATGAGCCCCCCGACAGGGTGGGGTCCTACGAGCAGTACTTC.

This sequence joins TRBV7-6 and TRBJ2-5, with D maybe TRBD2 (6 bases). V shed 0 bases and J shed 3 bases, with 17 bases lying between them. CDR1 and CDR2 (germline): SGHVS, FNYEAQ. The CDR3 has 17 residues. The DNA for the CDR3 is TGTGCCAGCAGCTTAGCCGCCCGGTTACGGGGGAAAGAGACCCAGTACTTC. As protein: CASSLAARLRGKETQYF.

Regarding this clone: The sample has other DNA sequences that encode this CDR3 too. The chain is built from TRBV7-9 and TRBJ2-7; perhaps TRBD1 as D (5 bases). V gave up 2 bases and J gave up 1 base, with 9 bases separating them. Germline CDR1 SEHNR, CDR2 FQNEAQ (reference sequence). The CDR3 contains 14 residues. CDR3 bases: TGTGCCAGCAGCTTATCTGGGGCATCCTACGAGCAGTACTTC. Its translation: CASSLSGASYEQYF.

The rearrangement uses TRBV30 and TRBJ2-5; no clear D. Near its end, the DNA agrees better with TRBJ2-7, so the J call may be wrong. The CDR3 runs to 13 residues. Germline CDR1 is GTSNPN and CDR2 is SVGIG (reference sequence). The CDR3 nucleotides are TGTGCCTGGAGTGGAATCAAAGAGTACGAGCAGTACTTC. As protein: CAWSGIKEYEQYF.